Given below is one TCR beta chain in context. CDR3 length: 16 residues. CDR1 and CDR2 from the germline V gene are LNHDA and SQIVND (reference sequence). The junction had 6 bases not matched to a gene; V was cut back by 7 bases and J by 0 bases. This entry belongs to a study of identical twins. TCRdb re-analysed the 5' RACE reads in MiXCR, keeping a single row per CDR3 protein. The data show about 240,000 distinct CDR3 sequences, approximately 11% seen once. These data were likewise used in another study, on yellow fever vaccine responses in identical twins.

The TCR sequence derives from a woman under 30 in good health. The chain recombines TRBV19 with TRBJ2-2, with 9 bases aligning to TRBD1. Sequenced: memory (CD45RO+) T cells sorted from blood. The DNA for the CDR3 is TGTGCCAGTACTCCCAGGGACAGGGCGAACACCGGGGAGCTGTTTTTT. It specifies CASTPRDRANTGELFF.